This T cell receptor beta chain was observed in a study of post-analysis software for immune sequencing data. Whole-study findings and limits: Analysis by F measure revealed that same-batch samples clustered strongly together. Significantly decreased normalized Chao1 diversity was recorded for multiple sclerosis patients relative to controls. In patients, TRBV5-6, TRBV5-1 and TRBV20-1 belonged to five TRBV segments found more frequently than in controls.

The sample holds a few counts of this clonotype. Its antigen remains unknown. Researchers reported that TCR beta cDNA libraries carried unique molecular identifiers. cDNA molecules numbering some 500,000 came from roughly 1 to 10 million T cells. MiXCR was run by TCRdb on the PCR reads, yielding one entry per CDR3 protein. Of roughly 540,000 distinct CDR3 sequences in the sample, 34% were seen once. The CDR3 totals 15 residues. Trimming took 0 bases from V and 5 from J, leaving 12 bases between them. Germline CDR1 and CDR2: SGHRS and YFSETQ. V is TRBV5-1 and J is TRBJ1-5; D gene ambiguous. The sequenced sample was blood. The sequence derives from a girl aged 2-17 years with multiple sclerosis. The DNA of the CDR3 is TGCGCCAGCAGCTTGGTCCCTGGTTCGGATCAGCCCCAGCATTTT. Translated, it gives CASSLVPGSDQPQHF.